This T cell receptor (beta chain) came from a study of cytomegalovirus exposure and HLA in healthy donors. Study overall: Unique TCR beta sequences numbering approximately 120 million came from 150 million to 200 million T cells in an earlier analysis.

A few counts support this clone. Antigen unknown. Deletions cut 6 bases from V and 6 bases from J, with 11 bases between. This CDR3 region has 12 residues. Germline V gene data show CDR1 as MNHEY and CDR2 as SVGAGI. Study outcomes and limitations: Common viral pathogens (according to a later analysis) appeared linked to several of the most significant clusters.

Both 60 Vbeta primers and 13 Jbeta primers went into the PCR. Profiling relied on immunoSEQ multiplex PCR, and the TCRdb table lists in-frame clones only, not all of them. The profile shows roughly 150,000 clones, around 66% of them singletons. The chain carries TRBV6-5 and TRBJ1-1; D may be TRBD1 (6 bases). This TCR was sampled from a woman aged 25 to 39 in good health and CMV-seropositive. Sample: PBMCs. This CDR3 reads CASRSQGAEAFF. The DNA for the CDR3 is TGTGCCAGCAGATCACAGGGTGCTGAAGCTTTCTTT.